The following is a T cell receptor (beta chain) sequence with its context. Its target is unknown. Germline-derived CDR1 and CDR2 are LNHDA and SQIVND (reference sequence). The CDR3 totals 15 residues. V gave up 6 bases and J gave up 7 bases; unmatched junction bases: 10. The data originate from a study of beta chain features in type 1 diabetes. Sorted populations were all over 98% pure. cDNA synthesis used the whole RNA isolate, giving expressed TCRB sequences. Some 3.6 million reads was the average for naive, central memory and regulatory T cell samples. Only in-frame clones appear in the TCRdb table, and some are missing; sequencing was by immunoSEQ multiplex PCR. The table shows 160,000 or so clones, with approximately 9.1% occurring only once. Regarding the study as a whole: TCRB CDR3s were moderately but significantly shorter in Type 1 diabetes patients in all four CD4+ subsets.

The V gene is TRBV19, the J gene TRBJ2-1; 9 nucleotides agree with TRBD2. The sequence derives from a woman younger than 45 with type 1 diabetes. The source material was central memory CD4+ T cells from blood. This CDR3 is CASSPTSGWLNEQFF. CDR3 sequence (DNA): TGTGCCAGTAGCCCAACTAGCGGGTGGCTGAATGAGCAGTTCTTC.